This T cell receptor (beta chain) is from a study of T cell responses to AZD1222 COVID-19 vaccine. Study-wide results and limits: Repertoire sampling occurred only after the peak T cell response.

Regarding this clone: The target antigen is unknown.

Per germline, CDR1 LNHNV and CDR2 YYDKDF (reference sequence). CDR3 length equals 18 residues. J lost 5 bases, V lost 4 bases, and 15 bases had no gene match. The data were produced by immunoSEQ multiplex PCR, yet TCRdb's version contains in-frame clones alone and is incomplete. This table has some 150,000 clones, about nine tenths appearing once. V is TRBV15 and J is TRBJ2-7; 12 positions match TRBD2. Sequenced material: peripheral blood, taken on day 0 of AZD1222 vaccination. This TCR was recovered from an adult in good health. For the CDR3, the DNA is TGTGCCACCAGCACCGGCCTGGAGACTAGCGGGAGATGGCACGAGCAGTACTTC. It codes for CATSTGLETSGRWHEQYF.